This T cell receptor (beta chain) was identified in a study of blood T cell repertoires in COVID-19. This clone appeared once. The data were produced by immunoSEQ multiplex PCR, yet TCRdb's version contains in-frame clones alone and is incomplete. This repertoire shows 310,000 or so clones, approximately 90% found once; its top ten account for 1.1%. The CDR3 contains 15 residues. V was pared by 2 bases and J by 8 bases, with 18 bases between. Germline CDR1 is MDHEN and CDR2 is SYDVKM. The chain combines TRBV28 with TRBJ1-2; D is uncertain. The material sequenced was PBMCs or T cells enriched from blood (not recorded which). The sequence derives from a woman aged 25-40 years who had recovered from COVID-19. The CDR3 protein is CASSLIGERSGGYTF. CDR3 sequence (DNA): TGTGCCAGCAGTTTAATTGGGGAAAGGTCGGGGGGCTACACCTTC.